The 11 T cell receptor beta chains below were found in one sample sequenced in a study of T cells in Graves' hyperthyroidism and ophthalmopathy. Amplification of TCR beta CDR3 regions was performed using RNA transcripts as template. Carried out on the TCR CDR3, a first-round RT-PCR used the HTBI primer set. TCRdb itself ran the multiplex PCR reads through MiXCR, one entry per CDR3 protein. The sample includes 300,000 to 350,000 distinct CDR3 sequences, 15% to 20% of them seen just once. The source material was blood. Source of these receptors: a woman between 35 and 50 years old with Graves' ophthalmopathy.

In its sample, this clonotype was seen many times. V usage is TRBV24-1 and J usage is TRBJ1-2, with D possibly TRBD1 on 6 matching bases. This CDR3 region has 14 residues. Trimming pared 4 bases from V and 6 bases from J, leaving 14 bases between. Per germline, CDR1 KGHDR and CDR2 SFDVKD. The CDR3 sequence is CATSDPVGGDGYTF. CDR3 DNA: TGTGCCACCAGTGACCCCGTCGGGGGCGATGGCTACACCTTC.

This clonotype has ten or more counts. The gene calls are TRBV28 and TRBJ2-2; 8 positions agree with TRBD2. The germline V gene has CDR1 MDHEN and CDR2 SYDVKM. The CDR3 covers 15 residues. Germline trimming cut 5 bases from V and 4 bases from J; bases unmatched to any gene: 6. CDR3 nucleotides: TGTGCCAGCAGTCGACAGCGGGAGCGCACCGGGGAGCTGTTTTTT. Protein: CASSRQRERTGELFF. Full variable domain (outside the CDR3, taken from reference TRBV28 and TRBJ2-2): DVKVTQSSRYLVKRTGEKVFLECVQDMDHENMFWYRQDPGLGLRLIYFSYDVKMKEKGDIPEGYSVSREKKERFSLILESASTNQTSMYLCASSRQRERTGELFFGEGSRLTVL.

Remarks on this clonotype: A clone one base away is much larger, so this may be a read error. This rearrangement joins TRBV6-1 to TRBJ2-7; D ambiguous. Germline CDR1 and CDR2: MNHNS and SASEGT. V dropped 7 bases and J dropped 0 bases, with 10 bases sitting between them. The CDR3 extends over 13 amino acids. For the CDR3, the DNA is TGTGCCAGCAACGCGCCCAGCTCCTACGAGCAGTACTTC. This translates into CASNAPSSYEQYF.

This clonotype was counted at least ten times. This rearrangement joins TRBV5-5 to TRBJ1-5; D is uncertain. CDR1 is SGHKS, CDR2 YYEKEE, per germline (reference sequence). Between the trimmed V and J ends, which lost 8 bases and 3 bases, there was a span of 12 bases. The CDR3 is made up of 13 amino acids. As DNA, the CDR3 is TGTGCCAGTTCGTGGCAGGACAATCAGCCCCAGCATTTT. Its translation is CASSWQDNQPQHF.

In its sample, this clonotype was seen many times. The chain combines TRBV28 with TRBJ2-7; TRBD2 agrees at 10 bases. CDR1 is MDHEN and CDR2 is SYDVKM in the germline V gene. The junction had 8 bases not matched to a gene; V was cut back by 7 bases and J by 5 bases. CDR3 size: 14 residues. CDR3 DNA: TGTGCCAGCACCCCTAGCGGGAGAAGCAACGAGCAGTACTTC. It codes for CASTPSGRSNEQYF.

This clonotype came up many times. The chain has TRBV12-3 or TRBV12-4 and TRBJ2-1; TRBD2 agrees at 14 bases. This CDR3 comprises 17 residues. The V and J ends lost 6 bases and 7 bases, in that order; junction bases with no gene match: 11. The CDR3 DNA reads TGTGCCAGCAGGCTAGAGCGACTAGCGGGAGGGGGGAATGAGCAGTTCTTC. It translates to CASRLERLAGGGNEQFF.

The genes are TRBV5-1 and TRBJ1-2; the D gene is possibly TRBD1 (6 bases). CDR3 length: 15 amino acids. Germline CDR1 is SGHRS and CDR2 is YFSETQ. With 0 bases removed from V and 2 bases from J, the gap between germline ends came to 11 bases. The CDR3 is CASSLAHRVNYGYTF. In DNA form, the CDR3 reads TGCGCCAGCAGCTTGGCCCACAGGGTAAACTATGGCTACACCTTC.

This clonotype was found many times. CDR3 nucleotides: TGTGCCAGCAGTTTAATGGGCAGGGACGACTATGGCTACACCTTC. As protein: CASSLMGRDDYGYTF. The V call is TRBV27, the J call TRBJ1-2; maybe TRBD1 (5 bases). CDR3 size: 15 residues. V was clipped by 2 bases and J by 3 bases, with 13 bases between them. CDR1 is MNHEY and CDR2 is SMNVEV in the germline V gene (reference sequence).

This clonotype was counted between two and nine times. The chain couples TRBV4-2 to TRBJ2-2; D might be TRBD2 (6 bases). The germline CDR1 and CDR2 sequences are LGHNA and YNFKEQ. The CDR3 extends over 17 amino acids. With 4 bases removed from V and 2 bases from J, the gap between germline ends came to 17 bases. The CDR3, as DNA: TGTGCCAGCAGCCCCGGGCGGCTAGCGATCAACACCGGGGAGCTGTTTTTT. Translating it yields CASSPGRLAINTGELFF.

This clonotype showed up just once. CDR3 region: CASSYSTGTTNTGELFF. The CDR3 DNA is TGTGCCAGCAGTTACTCAACCGGGACAACGAACACCGGGGAGCTGTTTTTT. J is TRBJ2-2 and V is TRBV6-2 or TRBV6-3; D might be TRBD1 (6 bases). Trimming removed 0 bases from V and 0 bases from J, with 11 bases in between. The CDR3 has 17 amino acids. CDR1 is MNHEY, CDR2 SVGEGT, per germline.

CDR3 bases: TGTGCCAGCAGCTTAGCGAGTCGAGGGGTTACGGCTTTCTTT. As protein: CASSLASRGVTAFF. The chain employs TRBV7-8 and TRBJ1-1, with a weak D call TRBD1 (5 bases). V lost 0 bases and J lost 11, with 16 bases in between. The germline V gene encodes CDR1 SGHVS and CDR2 FQNEAQ. CDR3 length equals 14 residues. Using reference TRBV7-8 and TRBJ1-1 for the parts outside the CDR3, the full variable domain is GAGVSQSPRYKVAKRGQDVALRCDPISGHVSLFWYQQALGQGPEFLTYFQNEAQLDKSGLPSDRFFAERPEGSVSTLKIQRTQQEDSAVYLCASSLASRGVTAFFGQGTRLTVV.